Described below is a single TCR beta chain sequence and its context. The antigen it recognizes is unknown. No clone much larger than this one lies a single base away; base qualities are absent. Whole blood was collected in K2EDTA tubes by collaborating institutions according to the institutions' own protocols. For TCRbeta analysis, collaborators shipped samples as frozen whole blood, isolated PBMCs, or DNA extracted from either of those sample types. CDR1 and CDR2 (SGHRS, YFSETQ) derive from the germline V gene. V gives up 0 bases and J gives up 4 bases, and the segment between their germline ends measures 10 bases. The CDR3 starts with the cysteine, ends with the phenylalanine, and has 14 residues. Kept here is only the CDR3 DNA, which spans 42 bases and is read in frame from base 1. TCRbeta CDR3 regions were amplified from genomic DNA by means of the immunoSEQ Assay, a bias-controlled multiplex PCR. Concerning the study's data processing: The number of nucleated cells in each sample was estimated from the amplification of reference gene primers within the assay. To quantify the absolute abundance of each unique TCRbeta CDR3 rearrangement, sequence reads were collapsed and filtered. For each sample, productive Simpson clonality was calculated as the square root of Simpson's diversity index across productive rearrangements. In its TCRdb copy, this immuneACCESS table keeps in-frame sequences only and misses some clones. Where compared with another copy, unresolved V genes explain less than half of these, and the others have no known cause. Clone size and the V and J calls come from that table; the DNA yielded D and trimming. Recorded for this sample are 130,000 or so clones; approximately 89% of them occurred a single time. Around 4.7% of the sample goes to the ten largest clones.

This record belongs to a study of blood T cell repertoires in COVID-19 (dated by TCRdb to about 2020). Concerning the study at large: Samples from collaborators originated in the United States, Italy and Spain and spanned both the acute and convalescent phases of COVID-19. A de-identified subject ID, COVID-19 status, age in years and sex were almost always included in the sample metadata. Samples came from the ongoing ImmuneRACE study (first 160 participants) plus 1,254 subjects from 6 global collaborators. The repertoires were released in a freely available public database meant as a resource for research on the immune response to SARS-CoV-2. The material from the prospective study consisted of cDNA or gDNA derived from T cells, B-cell-depleted T cells, or PBMCs. Where available, HLA class I and class II types were taken from metadata supplied by the sample provider and were not determined by assay-based typing. Subjects who had been exposed to COVID-19, were actively infected with it, or had recovered from it provided the deeply sampled blood TCRbeta repertoires that made up the dataset.

Summary of the overall study and its limitations: How much clinical and demographic metadata was included differed by source and by participant, and the metadata was provided uncurated.

The sample was peripheral blood. The clonotype originates from a human donor in a cohort sampled during active COVID-19. Recombination linked TRBV5-1 to TRBJ1-2; a tentative D match to TRBD1 spans 5 bases. The CDR3 has the sequence CASSLDQGPYGYTF. The sequenced DNA: TGCGCCAGCAGCTTGGATCAGGGTCCCTATGGCTACACCTTC.